One and the same sample provided the 21 T cell receptor beta chains below, sequenced in a study of metastatic and nonmetastatic thyroid tumors. No patient had received any treatment before thyroid surgery. With MiXCR, TCRdb reprocessed the PCR reads. The sample records approximately 65,000 clones, less than 5% being singletons. Sequencing was carried out using blood. Every receptor here comes from a female donor with papillary thyroid cancer or a benign thyroid nodule (not recorded which). Some clones in this sample may be carry-over from other donors' samples.

This rearrangement joins TRBV11-3 to TRBJ2-7; 10 bases line up with TRBD1. The germline V gene encodes CDR1 SGHNT and CDR2 YENEEA. J was trimmed by 3 bases and V by 6 bases; bases with no gene match: 2. The CDR3 runs 13 residues. The CDR3 reads CASRGQGIYEQYV. CDR3 DNA: TGTGCCAGCAGGGGACAGGGGATCTACGAGCAGTACGTC.

This clone was counted many times. This chain uses TRBV19 with TRBJ2-7, with 9 bases that match TRBD2. Germline-derived CDR1 and CDR2 are LNHDA and SQIVND (reference sequence). Unmatched junction bases numbered 3, after V lost 10 bases and J lost 2 bases. CDR3 length equals 12 residues. This chain's CDR3 is CATASGTYEQYF. For the CDR3, the DNA is TGTGCCACCGCTAGCGGGACCTACGAGCAGTACTTC.

Only one count was recorded for this clone. V usage is TRBV5-6 and J usage is TRBJ2-7, with D possibly matching TRBD1 (5 bases). The germline CDR1 and CDR2 sequences are SGHDT and YYEEEE. This CDR3 has 14 amino acids. Trimming removed 4 bases from V and 3 bases from J, with 14 bases in between. This chain's CDR3 is CASSPNRIFYEQYF. The CDR3 region has the DNA TGTGCCAGCAGCCCGAACAGGATTTTCTACGAGCAGTACTTC.

For this clone: This could be a read error, since a much larger clone is one nucleotide away. This CDR3 is also generated by other DNA sequences in the sample. The chain recombines TRBV9 with TRBJ1-4; 7 nucleotides align to TRBD1. Germline V gene data show CDR1 as SGDLS and CDR2 as YYNGEE. The CDR3 is 14 residues long. CDR3 amino acids: CASSGPGGGEKLFF. The CDR3 DNA reads TGTGCTAGCAGCGGACCAGGGGGAGGTGAAAAACTGTTTTTT.

This clone was detected ten times or more. The chain joins TRBV6-4 to TRBJ1-1; TRBD1 agrees at 10 bases. Losses at the gene ends were 4 bases for V and 7 bases for J; bases not matched to a gene: 6. Per germline, CDR1 MRHNA and CDR2 SNTAGT. This CDR3 has 14 amino acids. The CDR3 DNA is TGTGCCAGCAGTGCCGGGACAGGGGTTGATGAAGCTTTCTTT. It encodes CASSAGTGVDEAFF.

Judged by abundance, this clone is medium-sized. The chain uses TRBV24-1 and TRBJ2-7; D possibly corresponds to TRBD2 (6 bases). With 7 bases removed from V and 3 bases from J, the gap between germline ends came to 9 bases. This CDR3 is 12 amino acids long. The germline V gene has CDR1 KGHDR and CDR2 SFDVKD. This CDR3 is CATSSGSYEQYF. For the CDR3, the DNA is TGTGCCACCAGCTCCGGGAGCTACGAGCAGTACTTC.

In its sample, this clone was seen a few times. V is TRBV6-2 or TRBV6-3 and J is TRBJ1-2, with 9 bases lining up with TRBD1. In germline, CDR1 is MNHEY, CDR2 SVGEGT. The CDR3 consists of 14 residues. CDR3 in amino acids: CAVTGTGKKNCHTF. The CDR3 DNA is TGTGCGGTAACCGGGACAGGGAAGAAGAATTGCCACACCTTC.

This clone has a count of ten or more. The chain carries TRBV10-3 and TRBJ2-1; 16 bases fit TRBD2. Germline V gene data show CDR1 as ENHRY and CDR2 as SYGVKD. Trimming at V came to 6 bases and at J to 5 bases, leaving 1 base not matched to a gene. This CDR3 comprises 15 residues. CDR3 sequence reads: CAISGTSGRDNEQFF. CDR3 DNA: TGTGCCATCAGCGGGACTAGCGGGAGGGACAATGAGCAGTTCTTC.

This clone was seen ten or more times. This chain links TRBV4-2 with TRBJ2-4; TRBD1 might be the D (6 bases). V was shortened by 1 base and J by 8 bases, with 12 bases between the two germline ends. Germline CDR1 is LGHNA and CDR2 is YNFKEQ. CDR3 size: 14 residues. DNA of the CDR3: TGTGCCAGCAGCCAAGGAACAGGGAAGTACATTCAGTACTTC. Residues: CASSQGTGKYIQYF.

V gene TRBV28 combines with J gene TRBJ1-1, with TRBD1 as a possible D gene (5 bases). CDR3 length: 17 residues. V was pared by 8 bases and J by 5 bases, with 27 bases between. CDR1 is MDHEN and CDR2 is SYDVKM in the germline V gene. CDR3 nucleotide sequence: TGTGCCAGCGCCTTAAGTGGCGGGGCGGGAGAGAAGACTGAAGCTTTCTTT. Protein sequence: CASALSGGAGEKTEAFF.

The chain uses TRBV6-5 and TRBJ1-2, with 7 bases that match TRBD1. The CDR3 has 15 amino acids. In germline, CDR1 is MNHEY, CDR2 SVGAGI. The trim removed 2 bases at V and 5 bases at J, leaving 8 bases unmatched. The chain's CDR3 is CASSYQGGGLYGYTF. CDR3 coding DNA: TGTGCCAGCAGTTACCAAGGGGGCGGTCTATATGGCTACACCTTC.

There are a few counts of this clone. This could be a read error, since a much larger clone is one nucleotide away. The same CDR3 arises from other DNA sequences in this sample as well. The gene calls are TRBV18 and TRBJ1-2; D gene uncertain. Germline V gene lookup returns CDR1 KGHSH and CDR2 LQKENI. The CDR3 is 13 residues long. The CDR3 protein is CASSGQANYDYTF. CDR3 coding DNA: TGTGCCAGCTCGGGTCAGGCGAACTATGACTACACCTTC.

This clone was seen a few times. This rearrangement joins TRBV28 to TRBJ2-6; a possible D gene is TRBD2 (5 bases). V lost 7 bases, J lost 2 bases, and 9 bases lay in between. This CDR3 has 14 amino acids. Germline V CDR1 and CDR2: MDHEN, SYDVKM. The CDR3 nucleotides read TGTGCCAGCACCCTGGGAGCTGGGGCCAACGTCCTGACTTTC. Encoded protein: CASTLGAGANVLTF. Looking up the rest from reference TRBV28 and TRBJ2-6 gives the full variable domain: DVKVTQSSRYLVKRTGEKVFLECVQDMDHENMFWYRQDPGLGLRLIYFSYDVKMKEKGDIPEGYSVSREKKERFSLILESASTNQTSMYLCASTLGAGANVLTFGAGSRLTVL.

V usage is TRBV27 and J usage is TRBJ2-7, with D perhaps matching TRBD1 (6 bases). Germline V CDR1 and CDR2: MNHEY, SMNVEV (reference sequence). This CDR3 spans 13 amino acids. Trimming pared 9 bases from V and 3 bases from J, leaving 15 bases between. This CDR3 reads CASSRDNYYEQYF. For the CDR3, the DNA is TGTGCCAGTTCCAGGGACAACTACTACGAGCAGTACTTC.

In DNA form, the CDR3 reads TGTGCCAGCAGTCACTACCCGGGACTAGCGGGTCCCTACAATGAGCAGTTCTTC. Protein product: CASSHYPGLAGPYNEQFF. The rearrangement uses TRBV6-5 and TRBJ2-1; 12 nucleotides line up with TRBD2. The germline V gene encodes CDR1 MNHEY and CDR2 SVGAGI. CDR3 length: 18 amino acids. Trimming cost V 5 bases and J 2 bases; bases outside gene matches: 10.

The table lists this clone with a few counts. The J gene is TRBJ1-1, the V gene TRBV5-1; D is possibly TRBD1 (5 bases). V was shortened by 4 bases and J by 0 bases, with 10 bases between the two germline ends. The length of the CDR3 is 14 residues. The V gene's germline CDR1 is SGHRS and CDR2 YFSETQ. The CDR3 region has the DNA TGCGCCAGCAGCGTGACAGTGGTGAACACTGAAGCTTTCTTT. It encodes CASSVTVVNTEAFF.

The chain joins TRBV4-1 to TRBJ2-6; D remains unclear. The germline V gene encodes CDR1 MGHRA and CDR2 YSYEKL. The CDR3 totals 20 residues. The ends were cut back, 1 base at V and 0 bases at J, with 19 bases in the middle. CDR3 protein: CASSQVGWKAYSSGANVLTF. Here the CDR3 DNA reads TGCGCCAGCAGCCAAGTGGGGTGGAAAGCGTACTCCTCTGGGGCCAACGTCCTGACTTTC.

The rearrangement links TRBV19 to TRBJ2-2; possibly TRBD1 for D (6 bases). V lost 6 bases, J lost 8 bases, and 13 bases lay in between. Germline-derived CDR1 and CDR2 are LNHDA and SQIVND (reference sequence). The CDR3 loop spans 13 amino acids. CDR3: CASSSKGVGELFF. The CDR3 DNA follows: TGTGCCAGTAGCTCAAAGGGGGTGGGGGAGCTGTTTTTT.

This clone has a count of ten or more. V usage is TRBV20-1 and J usage is TRBJ2-7, with D unresolved. V lost 2 bases and J lost 3, with 17 bases in between. The length of the CDR3 is 15 residues. Per germline, CDR1 DFQATT and CDR2 SNEGSKA (reference sequence). The CDR3 here is CSARPLSAGYYEQYF. CDR3 sequence (DNA): TGCAGTGCTAGACCCCTCTCAGCCGGGTACTACGAGCAGTACTTC.

At least ten counts were recorded for this clone. The chain couples TRBV28 to TRBJ2-1; no clear D gene. The V and J ends lost 2 bases and 7 bases respectively, with 15 bases between them. CDR1 and CDR2 (germline): MDHEN, SYDVKM. The CDR3 sequence is 15 residues long. The CDR3 bases are TGTGCCAGCAGTTTAAGTGGGTTTGCACTGAATGAGCAGTTCTTC. Protein: CASSLSGFALNEQFF.

This clone was seen many times. This chain connects TRBV20-1 to TRBJ2-5, with TRBD2 matching over 10 bases. The CDR3 contains 13 residues. Germline V gene lookup returns CDR1 DFQATT and CDR2 SNEGSKA (reference sequence). V shed 5 bases and J 5 bases; nucleotides not matched to a gene: 5. The CDR3 loop reads CSADPGLAETQYF. The CDR3 coding sequence is TGCAGTGCTGACCCGGGACTAGCGGAGACCCAGTACTTC.